A selection of T cell receptor beta chains follows, all from one sample in a study of OX40 agonist ivuxolimab in advanced cancers. Method: immunoSEQ multiplex PCR; TCRdb's copy keeps in-frame clones and lacks some. The sample holds roughly 72,000 clones, approximately 92% seen once. Sample: CD4+ or CD8+ T cells sorted from blood, taken in a trial of the OX40 agonist ivuxolimab. The receptors were gathered from an adult with an advanced solid tumor such as melanoma, head and neck, liver or kidney cancer. Both conserved end residues are part of each CDR3. Each record gives: J gene, D gene, V gene, CDR3 length, clone size, CDR3 protein, CDR3 DNA. D genes are given only for firm matches. The size entry is marked missing in some rows and otherwise reads once, few, many or a size class.

TRBJ1-2 - TRBV19 13 - CASSGVRVNGYTF TGTGCCAGTAGCGGGGTCAGGGTAAATGGCTACACCTTC
TRBJ1-2 - TRBV5-6 13 - CASSPAPGYGYTF TGTGCCAGCAGCCCGGCGCCGGGATATGGCTACACCTTC
TRBJ1-4 - TRBV7-9 15 once CASSARWVVDEKLFF TGTGCCAGCAGCGCCCGTTGGGTGGTGGATGAAAAACTGTTTTTT
TRBJ2-3 TRBD2 TRBV5-1 16 - CASSWGLAGVTDTQYF TGCGCCAGCAGCTGGGGACTAGCGGGGGTCACAGATACGCAGTATTTT
TRBJ2-7 TRBD1 TRBV2 14 - CASSGDSSSYEQYF TGTGCCAGCAGTGGGGACAGTAGCTCCTACGAGCAGTACTTC
TRBJ1-2 - TRBV7-4 13 - CASNAYNDYGYTF TGTGCCAGCAACGCCTACAATGATTATGGCTACACCTTC
TRBJ2-1 - TRBV18 16 - CASSPFGLSSYNEQFF TGTGCCAGCTCTCCGTTTGGCCTGAGCTCCTACAATGAGCAGTTCTTC
TRBJ2-7 TRBD1 TRBV5-1 15 once CASSLRDRGFYEQYF TGCGCCAGCAGCTTGAGGGACAGGGGTTTCTACGAGCAGTACTTC
TRBJ2-1 TRBD1 TRBV5-6 15 - CASSRTGRSYNEQFF TGTGCCAGCAGTCGGACAGGGCGCTCCTACAATGAGCAGTTCTTC
TRBJ1-5 - TRBV6-6 13 - CASSPRGSQPQHF TGTGCCAGCAGCCCCAGGGGCTCTCAGCCCCAGCATTTT
TRBJ1-4 - TRBV28 19 - CASSLVFFRGRRTNEKLFF TGTGCCAGCAGTTTAGTTTTTTTTAGGGGTAGGAGGACTAATGAAAAACTGTTTTTT
TRBJ1-3 - TRBV27 15 - CASSLSRYSGNTIYF TGTGCCAGCAGTTTGTCCAGATACTCTGGAAACACCATATATTTT
TRBJ1-4 TRBD1 TRBV5-1 13 - CASSRDSSEKLFF TGCGCCAGCAGCCGGGACAGTAGTGAAAAACTGTTTTTT
TRBJ2-3 - TRBV9 15 - CASSPAAGYTDTQYF TGTGCCAGCAGCCCGGCGGCAGGCTACACAGATACGCAGTATTTT
TRBJ2-5 - TRBV5-4 14 few CASSLAGTQETQYF TGTGCCAGCAGCTTGGCTGGGACCCAAGAGACCCAGTACTTC
TRBJ1-6 - TRBV6-6 16 - CASSSSRGGMDSPLHF TGTGCCAGCAGTTCATCGCGGGGGGGAATGGATTCACCCCTCCACTTT
TRBJ2-1 - TRBV19 13 - CASSSRVVNEQFF TGTGCCAGTAGTTCCAGGGTGGTCAATGAGCAGTTCTTC
TRBJ1-3 - TRBV6-6 13 - CASSRIRGNTIYF TGTGCCAGCAGTCGTATACGGGGAAACACCATATATTTT
TRBJ2-4 - TRBV28 16 - CASSLARARTLNIQYF TGTGCCAGCAGCCTCGCTCGGGCTAGGACGCTAAACATTCAGTACTTC
TRBJ1-2 - TRBV27 13 once CASRLAGAQGYTF TGTGCCAGCAGACTAGCGGGGGCGCAGGGCTACACCTTC
TRBJ2-5 TRBD2 TRBV28 16 - CASSWPRGGNQETQYF TGTGCCAGCAGTTGGCCGCGGGGGGGGAACCAAGAGACCCAGTACTTC
TRBJ1-1 - TRBV10-2 14 few CASSEVTKNTEAFF TGCGCCAGCAGTGAAGTGACAAAGAACACTGAAGCTTTCTTT
TRBJ2-1 - TRBV5-1 16 - CASSLGQLGAYNEQFF TGCGCCAGCAGCTTGGGGCAACTTGGGGCTTACAATGAGCAGTTCTTC
TRBJ1-2 TRBD1 TRBV7-8 17 once CASRSRPRDRGHGGYTF TGTGCCAGCAGGTCGAGACCCCGGGACAGGGGGCACGGTGGCTACACCTTC
TRBJ2-6 TRBD2 TRBV18 19 - CASSPAPVQGGFGANVLTF TGTGCCAGCTCACCAGCACCGGTGCAGGGAGGGTTTGGGGCCAACGTCCTGACTTTC
TRBJ2-7 TRBD1 TRBV27 15 once CASRSPGTGAHEQYF TGTGCCAGCAGAAGCCCCGGGACAGGGGCCCACGAGCAGTACTTC
TRBJ2-7 TRBD2 TRBV6-5 12 - CASKASGYEQYF TGTGCCAGCAAGGCTAGCGGCTACGAGCAGTACTTC